Listed below are T cell receptor beta chains from one sample, sequenced in a study of identical twins. TCRdb independently ran MiXCR on the 5' RACE reads; one entry per CDR3 protein. The sample yields about 520,000 distinct CDR3 sequences, under 25% seen once. The sample was also reused in another study, on T cells expressing NK-cell markers.

Sequencing was carried out using CD4+ T cells sorted from blood. These receptor sequences come from a woman under 30 in good health. Both conserved end residues are part of each CDR3. D genes are given only for firm matches. Size is stated for part of the rows, as once, few or many counts, or as a class when the clone is expanded.

v_call	j_call	d_call	clone_size	cdr3_aa	cdr3_nt
TRBV6-5	TRBJ2-7	TRBD2	few	CASSYGGRAVYEQYF	TGTGCCAGCAGTTACGGCGGGAGGGCCGTGTACGAGCAGTACTTC
TRBV6-2/TRBV6-3	TRBJ1-1	-	few	CASREAGSQAFF	TGTGCCAGCAGGGAGGCGGGGAGTCAAGCTTTCTTT
TRBV5-1	TRBJ2-1	-	few	CASSWGGASSYNEQFF	TGCGCCAGCAGCTGGGGGGGGGCGAGCTCCTACAATGAGCAGTTCTTC
TRBV5-5	TRBJ2-3	TRBD1	-	CASSLGGQGNTDTQYF	TGTGCCAGCAGCTTGGGAGGACAGGGGAACACAGATACGCAGTATTTT
TRBV5-1	TRBJ2-1	-	-	CASRTGGNEQFF	TGCGCCAGCAGGACCGGGGGCAATGAGCAGTTCTTC
TRBV20-1	TRBJ1-3	-	few	CSVVQGSGNTIYF	TGCAGTGTGGTCCAGGGTTCGGGAAACACCATATATTTT
TRBV4-1	TRBJ2-1	-	few	CASSQESTSTYNEQFF	TGCGCCAGCAGCCAAGAAAGTACTAGTACCTACAATGAGCAGTTCTTC
TRBV13	TRBJ2-3	TRBD1	few	CASSLTGQGTEVDTQYF	TGTGCCAGCAGCTTAACGGGACAGGGGACTGAGGTGGATACGCAGTATTTT
TRBV30	TRBJ2-3	-	-	CAWSTMGTDTQYF	TGTGCCTGGAGTACTATGGGGACAGATACGCAGTATTTT
TRBV5-1	TRBJ2-1	-	few	CASSFVSWTASYNEQFF	TGCGCCAGCAGCTTTGTTTCTTGGACAGCCTCCTACAATGAGCAGTTCTTC
TRBV5-1	TRBJ2-2	-	-	CASTEGGKNTGELFF	TGCGCCAGCACCGAAGGGGGGAAGAACACCGGGGAGCTGTTTTTT
TRBV5-5	TRBJ1-3	-	-	CASSLQFSTGNTIYF	TGTGCCAGCAGTCTCCAGTTTTCCACTGGAAACACCATATATTTT
TRBV12-3/TRBV12-4	TRBJ1-1	-	few	CASSRNRDPSEAFF	TGTGCCAGCAGCCGAAACAGGGATCCCTCTGAAGCTTTCTTT